A single sample is the source of the 25 T cell receptor beta chains below, sequenced in a study of cytomegalovirus exposure and HLA in healthy donors. 60 Vbeta and 13 Jbeta primers were used in PCR. Profiled with immunoSEQ multiplex PCR; TCRdb holds only in-frame clones, not every one. The sample consists of some 98,000 clones, 75% to 85% of them appearing once. Sequenced input: PBMCs. These receptors were taken from a man aged 18 to 30 in good health and CMV-seropositive.

This clone was picked up a small number of times. The V and J genes are TRBV27 and TRBJ2-7, with D maybe TRBD1 (6 bases). The CDR3 extends over 15 amino acids. V lost 0 bases to trimming and J lost 0 bases, with 9 bases between them. The V gene's germline CDR1 is MNHEY and CDR2 SMNVEV (reference sequence). CDR3 sequence reads: CASSLSEDSSYEQYF. For the CDR3, the DNA is TGTGCCAGCAGTTTATCGGAGGACAGCTCCTACGAGCAGTACTTC.

This clone has more than one count but fewer than ten. The chain links TRBV12-2 to TRBJ2-7; the table's D call TRBD1 went unverified against the DNA. TRBV12-2 is deemed a pseudogene. This CDR3 is built from 16 residues. CDR3 nucleotide sequence: TGTGCAAGTCGCAGGCCGAAAGGGGGCGCCCCCTACGAGCAGTACTTC. Translated: CASRRPKGGAPYEQYF.

The rearrangement uses TRBV19 and TRBJ2-5, with 9 bases identical to TRBD2. CDR3 length: 15 residues. Trimming cost V 3 bases and J 2 bases; bases outside gene matches: 4. Per germline, CDR1 LNHDA and CDR2 SQIVND (reference sequence). CDR3 in amino acids: CASSIAAGGQETQYF. CDR3 bases: TGTGCCAGTAGTATCGCAGCGGGGGGACAAGAGACCCAGTACTTC.

The gene calls are TRBV23-1 and TRBJ2-5; 11 nucleotides agree with TRBD2. TRBV23-1 falls under the ORF class, with uncertain function. This CDR3 comprises 14 residues. With V trimmed by 7 bases and J by 4 bases, 5 bases remained unmatched. This CDR3 is CASTTSGVRETQYF. CDR3 bases: TGCGCCAGCACGACTAGCGGGGTCAGAGAGACCCAGTACTTC.

This clone was seen only a few times. The chain uses TRBV30 and TRBJ1-5; D unclear. V gave up 2 bases and J gave up 0 bases, with 17 bases separating them. The CDR3 is 17 amino acids. Germline CDR1 reads GTSNPN; CDR2 reads SVGIG (reference sequence). CDR3 DNA sequence: TGTGCCTGGAGTCAAAGCGGACTGACCTTTAGCAATCAGCCCCAGCATTTT. Amino acids: CAWSQSGLTFSNQPQHF.

This chain links TRBV28 with TRBJ2-7, with 8 bases matching TRBD1. The germline V gene encodes CDR1 MDHEN and CDR2 SYDVKM. The CDR3 covers 15 residues. Trimming removed 5 bases from V and 3 bases from J; junction bases left unmatched: 9. CDR3 protein: CASSGRDRGYYEQYF. As DNA, the CDR3 is TGTGCCAGCAGTGGCCGTGACAGGGGATACTACGAGCAGTACTTC.

V is TRBV7-6 and J is TRBJ2-7, with 13 bases identical to TRBD2. The germline gives CDR1 SGHVS, CDR2 FNYEAQ. The V segment lost 0 bases and the J segment 2 bases; nucleotides outside the gene matches: 13. There are 20 residues in the CDR3. The CDR3 sequence is CASSLAPLTSGGPGTYEQYF. The CDR3 DNA reads as TGTGCCAGCAGCTTAGCTCCCCTGACTAGCGGGGGGCCCGGTACCTACGAGCAGTACTTC.

This rearrangement joins TRBV5-1 to TRBJ2-7, with a possible D match to TRBD1 (5 bases). Germline V CDR1 and CDR2: SGHRS, YFSETQ. The CDR3 consists of 12 residues. V was clipped by 4 bases and J by 4 bases, with 9 bases between them. CDR3 coding DNA: TGCGCCAGCAGCCGAGACAGTTACGAGCAGTACTTC. As protein: CASSRDSYEQYF. Supplemented by reference TRBV5-1 and TRBJ2-7, the full variable domain reads KAGVTQTPRYLIKTRGQQVTLSCSPISGHRSVSWYQQTPGQGLQFLFEYFSETQRNKGNFPGRFSGRQFSNSRSEMNVSTLELGDSALYLCASSRDSYEQYFGPGTRLTVT.

The gene calls are TRBV6-5 and TRBJ1-1; D is unclear. CDR3 length equals 13 residues. Trimming removed 4 bases at V and 6 bases at J, with 12 bases between. Per germline, CDR1 MNHEY and CDR2 SVGAGI. In DNA, the CDR3 is TGTGCCAGCAGTTTAGAGGGTGGGGCTGAAGCTTTCTTT. It is translated as CASSLEGGAEAFF.

The chain combines TRBV28 with TRBJ1-5; a weak D match, TRBD1 (5 bases). In germline, CDR1 is MDHEN, CDR2 SYDVKM. Trimming shortened V by 2 bases and J by 0 bases, and 11 bases separated the two germline ends. The CDR3 covers 16 residues. The CDR3 DNA follows: TGTGCCAGCAGTTTAGAGGTCGGGGGTAGCAATCAGCCCCAGCATTTT. Amino acids: CASSLEVGGSNQPQHF.

This clone was recorded a few times. This rearrangement joins TRBV6-5 to TRBJ1-1; D unresolved. Germline V gene sequence: CDR1 MNHEY, CDR2 SVGAGI. The CDR3 sequence is 15 residues long. V was shortened by 2 bases and J by 0 bases, with 10 bases between the two germline ends. The CDR3 coding sequence is TGTGCCAGCAGTTACGAGTACCCGCTGAACACTGAAGCTTTCTTT. This translates into CASSYEYPLNTEAFF.

This sequence joins TRBV28 and TRBJ2-7; tentative D call: TRBD1 (5 bases). Germline V gene data show CDR1 as MDHEN and CDR2 as SYDVKM. The CDR3 runs 13 residues. The V and J ends lost 1 base and 6 bases respectively, with 10 bases between them. The CDR3 reads CASSLYRRGEQYF. CDR3 nucleotide sequence: TGTGCCAGCAGTTTATACAGGAGAGGCGAGCAGTACTTC.

The V and J genes are TRBV18 and TRBJ2-7; D is possibly TRBD1 (6 bases). The CDR3 consists of 13 residues. Germline CDR1 is KGHSH and CDR2 is LQKENI. V was trimmed by 3 bases and J by 6 bases, leaving 12 bases between them. DNA of the CDR3: TGTGCCAGCTCACCGACAGGCCCTCCCGAGCAGTACTTC. It yields the protein CASSPTGPPEQYF. The entire variable domain, with the rest obtained from reference TRBV18 and TRBJ2-7, is as follows: NAGVMQNPRHLVRRRGQEARLRCSPMKGHSHVYWYRQLPEEGLKFMVYLQKENIIDESGMPKERFSAEFPKEGPSILRIQQVVRGDSAAYFCASSPTGPPEQYFGPGTRLTVT.

There are a few counts of this clone. V is TRBV19 and J is TRBJ2-7; 7 positions match TRBD1. CDR3 length equals 13 residues. With V trimmed by 8 bases and J by 6 bases, 10 bases remained unmatched. Germline CDR1 is LNHDA and CDR2 is SQIVND (reference sequence). This CDR3 reads CASWDSWRGEQYF. The CDR3 DNA reads TGTGCCAGTTGGGACAGCTGGCGAGGCGAGCAGTACTTC.

This sequence joins TRBV28 and TRBJ1-2; TRBD1 agrees at 9 bases. Germline values: CDR1 MDHEN, CDR2 SYDVKM. J gave up 2 bases and V 5 bases, and 3 bases lay outside the gene matches. The CDR3 has 14 residues. The DNA for the CDR3 is TGTGCCAGCAGTCCTGGGACAGGGAACTATGGCTACACCTTC. This translates into CASSPGTGNYGYTF.

The CDR3 loop is CASPRVAENTEAFF. CDR3 DNA sequence: TGTGCTAGTCCCCGGGTGGCAGAGAACACTGAAGCTTTCTTT. The J gene is TRBJ1-1, the V gene TRBV12-5, with unresolved D. The CDR3 is 14 residues long. The ends were cut back, 8 bases at V and 1 base at J, with 14 bases in the middle. Germline CDR1 reads LGHNT; CDR2 reads FRNRAP.

The chain employs TRBV20-1 and TRBJ2-5; perhaps TRBD2 as D (6 bases). V lost 6 bases and J 5 bases, leaving 10 bases between the germline ends. The CDR3 totals 11 residues. CDR1 is DFQATT, CDR2 SNEGSKA, per germline (reference sequence). The CDR3 region has the DNA TGCAGTGCCCCTAGCGCGGAGACCCAGTACTTC. Translation: CSAPSAETQYF.

V and J are TRBV5-4 and TRBJ2-1, with 10 nucleotides matching TRBD2. Germline CDR1 SGHNT, CDR2 YYREEE (reference sequence). Unmatched junction bases numbered 3, after V lost 0 bases and J lost 6 bases. CDR3 length equals 15 residues. This chain's CDR3 is CASSLGSGGANEQFF. The CDR3 coding sequence is TGTGCCAGCAGCTTGGGAAGCGGGGGGGCCAATGAGCAGTTCTTC.

The chain couples TRBV6-1 to TRBJ2-1; 10 bases align to TRBD2. V shed 3 bases, J shed 8 bases, and the junction held 4 bases outside the gene matches. Per the germline V gene, CDR1 is MNHNS and CDR2 is SASEGT. This CDR3 is 14 amino acids long. CDR3 sequence reads: CASSEIAGGYEQFF. As DNA, the CDR3 is TGTGCCAGCAGTGAGATAGCGGGGGGCTATGAGCAGTTCTTC.

The gene calls are TRBV9 and TRBJ1-2; D is ambiguous. The germline V and J ends were trimmed by 3 bases and 4 bases, with 4 bases remaining between them. This CDR3 region has 11 residues. Germline CDR1 SGDLS, CDR2 YYNGEE. The CDR3 DNA reads TGTGCCAGCAGCGACAGCTATGGCTACACCTTC. Translated, it gives CASSDSYGYTF.

CDR3 amino acids: CASSSSLAGGQGSHTQYF. CDR3 DNA: TGTGCCAGCAGCTCATCTCTAGCGGGGGGGCAAGGAAGCCATACGCAGTATTTT. This sequence joins TRBV14 and TRBJ2-3, with 12 bases that match TRBD2. Germline V gene lookup returns CDR1 SGHDN and CDR2 FVKESK. With V trimmed by 5 bases and J by 7 bases, 16 bases remained unmatched. The CDR3 extends over 18 amino acids.

V is TRBV28 and J is TRBJ1-5; a weak D match, TRBD1 (5 bases). V was trimmed by 6 bases and J by 9 bases, leaving 21 bases between them. The length of the CDR3 is 15 residues. Germline CDR1 MDHEN, CDR2 SYDVKM. CDR3 sequence: CASSSLLPAGGPQHF. The CDR3 DNA is TGTGCCAGCAGCTCCCTCCTTCCGGCCGGGGGGCCCCAGCATTTT.

J is TRBJ1-1 and V is TRBV15, with D perhaps TRBD1 (5 bases). CDR3 length equals 14 residues. Germline CDR1 LNHNV, CDR2 YYDKDF (reference sequence). Trimming stripped 0 bases from V and 6 bases from J, with 11 bases between. The CDR3 DNA reads as TGTGCCACCAGCAGAGAGTCAGGGTCGCCTGAAGCTTTCTTT. Protein: CATSRESGSPEAFF. Using reference TRBV15 and TRBJ1-1 for the parts outside the CDR3, the full variable domain is DAMVIQNPRYQVTQFGKPVTLSCSQTLNHNVMYWYQQKSSQAPKLLFHYYDKDFNNEADTPDNFQSRRPNTSFCFLDIRSPGLGDTAMYLCATSRESGSPEAFFGQGTRLTVV.

J is TRBJ2-5 and V is TRBV6-5; tentative D call: TRBD1 (7 bases). Looked up from germline, CDR1 is MNHEY and CDR2 is SVGAGI. The V gene lost 5 bases and the J gene lost 5 bases, with 9 bases spanning the gap. CDR3 length: 12 amino acids. For the CDR3, the DNA is TGTGCCAGCAGTCAGGGGGGTGAGACCCAGTACTTC. Translated, it gives CASSQGGETQYF.

J is TRBJ2-2 and V is TRBV2; D might be TRBD2 (6 bases). CDR3 size: 15 residues. Germline CDR1 is SNHLY and CDR2 is FYNNEI. The ends were cut back, 2 bases at V and 5 bases at J, with 12 bases in the middle. CDR3 loop: CASSEKGGVTGELFF. CDR3 DNA sequence: TGTGCCAGCAGTGAAAAGGGAGGAGTTACCGGGGAGCTGTTTTTT.